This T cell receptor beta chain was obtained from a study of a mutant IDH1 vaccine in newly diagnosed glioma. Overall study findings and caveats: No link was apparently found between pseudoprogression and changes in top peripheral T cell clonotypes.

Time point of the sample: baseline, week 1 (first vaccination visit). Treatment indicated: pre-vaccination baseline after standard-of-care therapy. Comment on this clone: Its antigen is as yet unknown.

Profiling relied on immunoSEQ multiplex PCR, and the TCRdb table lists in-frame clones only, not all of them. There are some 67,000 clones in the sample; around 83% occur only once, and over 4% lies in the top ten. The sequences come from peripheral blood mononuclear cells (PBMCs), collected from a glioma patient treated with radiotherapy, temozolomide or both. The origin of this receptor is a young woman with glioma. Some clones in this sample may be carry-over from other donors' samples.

Here the CDR3 reads CAISEPKDRFNEAFF. The DNA for the CDR3 is TGTGCCATCAGTGAGCCGAAGGACAGGTTTAACGAAGCTTTCTTT. The chain joins TRBV10-3 to TRBJ1-1, with 7 nucleotides matching TRBD1. This CDR3 is built from 15 residues. Germline V gives CDR1 ENHRY, CDR2 SYGVKD. Unmatched junction bases numbered 11, after V lost 2 bases and J lost 8 bases.